This TCR beta chain was sequenced in a study of cytomegalovirus exposure and HLA in healthy donors. Study-level points and caveats: The Asian-associated ancestry cluster reportedly had fewer N-insertions than the approximately 610-donor mean in a later analysis. Immune exposure data for these donors was limited to CMV serostatus.

Primers for the PCR totalled 60 Vbeta and 13 Jbeta. The data were produced by immunoSEQ multiplex PCR, yet TCRdb's version contains in-frame clones alone and is incomplete. This sample has 150,000 to 200,000 clones, with around 78% found just once. Remarks on this clone: Its antigen is still unknown. At one of its ends the junction is not consistent with the germline gene, which may arise from a read error.

In germline, CDR1 is SEHNR, CDR2 FQNEAQ (reference sequence). The CDR3 loop spans 12 amino acids. Sequencing used PBMCs. V usage is TRBV7-9 and J usage is TRBJ1-1; no clear D gene. The receptor's source is a woman aged 50 to 65 in good health and CMV-seropositive. CDR3 in DNA: TGTTCCAGCAGCCCTACCGGAGTTGAAGCTTTCTTT. It encodes CSSSPTGVEAFF.